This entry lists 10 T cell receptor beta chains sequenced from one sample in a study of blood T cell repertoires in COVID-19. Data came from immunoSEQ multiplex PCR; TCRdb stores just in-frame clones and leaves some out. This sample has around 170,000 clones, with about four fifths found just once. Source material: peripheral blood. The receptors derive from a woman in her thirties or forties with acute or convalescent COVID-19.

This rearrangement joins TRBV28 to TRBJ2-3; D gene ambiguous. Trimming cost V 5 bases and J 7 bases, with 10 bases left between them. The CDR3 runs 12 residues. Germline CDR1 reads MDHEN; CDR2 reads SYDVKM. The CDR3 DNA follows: TGTGCCAGCAGTCTGCGGCCGCATACGCAGTATTTT. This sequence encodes CASSLRPHTQYF.

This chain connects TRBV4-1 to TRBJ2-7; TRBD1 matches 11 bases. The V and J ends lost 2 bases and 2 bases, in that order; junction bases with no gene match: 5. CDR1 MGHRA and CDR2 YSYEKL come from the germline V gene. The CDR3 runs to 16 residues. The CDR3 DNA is TGCGCCAGCAGCCAACTCCGGGACAGGGGGGCCTACGAGCAGTACTTC. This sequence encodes CASSQLRDRGAYEQYF.

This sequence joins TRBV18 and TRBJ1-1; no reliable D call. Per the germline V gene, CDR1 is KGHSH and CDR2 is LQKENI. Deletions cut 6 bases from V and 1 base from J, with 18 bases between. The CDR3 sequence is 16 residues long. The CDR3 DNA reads TGTGCCAGCTCGTCGGGAGGCTTTCGGCCGAACACTGAAGCTTTCTTT. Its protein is CASSSGGFRPNTEAFF.

CDR3 sequence (DNA): TGTGCCACGCGGGAGCGCTTAGGCGAGCAGTACTTC. It encodes CATRERLGEQYF. The rearrangement joins TRBV28 to TRBJ2-7, with 7 bases aligning to TRBD2. The CDR3 runs 12 residues. V lost 10 bases and J lost 6; bases outside the gene matches: 9. Looked up from germline, CDR1 is MDHEN and CDR2 is SYDVKM.

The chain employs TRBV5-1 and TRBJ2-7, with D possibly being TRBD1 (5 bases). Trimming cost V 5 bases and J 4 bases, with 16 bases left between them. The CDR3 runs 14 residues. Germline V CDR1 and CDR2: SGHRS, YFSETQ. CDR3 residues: CASSLQGAQYEQYF. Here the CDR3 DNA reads TGCGCCAGCAGTCTGCAAGGGGCTCAGTACGAGCAGTACTTC.

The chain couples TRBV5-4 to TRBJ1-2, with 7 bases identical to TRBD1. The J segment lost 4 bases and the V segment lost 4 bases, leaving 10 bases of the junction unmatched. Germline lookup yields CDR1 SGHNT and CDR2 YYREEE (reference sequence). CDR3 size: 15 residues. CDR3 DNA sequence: TGTGCCAGCAGCGAAAACAGGGGATCGAGCTATGGCTACACCTTC. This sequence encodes CASSENRGSSYGYTF.

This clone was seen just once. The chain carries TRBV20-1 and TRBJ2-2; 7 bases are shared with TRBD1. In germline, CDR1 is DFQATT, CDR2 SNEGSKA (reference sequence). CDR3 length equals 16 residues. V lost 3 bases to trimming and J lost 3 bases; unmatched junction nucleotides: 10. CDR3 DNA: TGCAGTGCTAGTCGTCCGGGAAGGGGGCACACCGGGGAGCTGTTTTTT. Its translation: CSASRPGRGHTGELFF.

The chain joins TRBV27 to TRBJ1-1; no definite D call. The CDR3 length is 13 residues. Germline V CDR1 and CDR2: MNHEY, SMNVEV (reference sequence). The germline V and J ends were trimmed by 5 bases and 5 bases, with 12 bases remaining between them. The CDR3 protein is CASSPWPTTEAFF. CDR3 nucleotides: TGTGCCAGCAGTCCGTGGCCAACGACTGAAGCTTTCTTT.

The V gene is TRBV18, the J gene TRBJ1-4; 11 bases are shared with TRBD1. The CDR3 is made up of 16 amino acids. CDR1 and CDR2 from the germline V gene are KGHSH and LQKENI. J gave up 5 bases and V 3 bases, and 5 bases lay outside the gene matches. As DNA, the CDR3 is TGTGCCAGCTCACCTGGCAGGGACAGGGGGAATGAAAAACTGTTTTTT. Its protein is CASSPGRDRGNEKLFF.

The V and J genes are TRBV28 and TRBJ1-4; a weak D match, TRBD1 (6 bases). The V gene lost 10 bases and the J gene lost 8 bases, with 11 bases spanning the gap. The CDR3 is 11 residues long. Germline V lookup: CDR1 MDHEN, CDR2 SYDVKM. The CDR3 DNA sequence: TGTGCCACCGGGACATTCGAAAAACTGTTTTTT. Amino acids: CATGTFEKLFF.